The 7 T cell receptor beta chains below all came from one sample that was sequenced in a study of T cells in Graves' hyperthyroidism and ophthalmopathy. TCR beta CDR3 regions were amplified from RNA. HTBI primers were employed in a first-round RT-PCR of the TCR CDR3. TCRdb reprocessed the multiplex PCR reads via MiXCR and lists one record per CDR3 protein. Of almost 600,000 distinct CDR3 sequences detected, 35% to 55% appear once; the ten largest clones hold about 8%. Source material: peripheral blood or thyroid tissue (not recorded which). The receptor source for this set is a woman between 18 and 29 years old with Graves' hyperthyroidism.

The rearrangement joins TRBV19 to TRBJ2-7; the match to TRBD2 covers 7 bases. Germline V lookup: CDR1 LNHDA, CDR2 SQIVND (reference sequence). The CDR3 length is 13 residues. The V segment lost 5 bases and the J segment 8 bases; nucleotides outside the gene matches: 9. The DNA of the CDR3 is TGTGCCAGTAGTTCCACGCTAGCGGCCCAGCAGTACTTC. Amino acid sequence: CASSSTLAAQQYF.

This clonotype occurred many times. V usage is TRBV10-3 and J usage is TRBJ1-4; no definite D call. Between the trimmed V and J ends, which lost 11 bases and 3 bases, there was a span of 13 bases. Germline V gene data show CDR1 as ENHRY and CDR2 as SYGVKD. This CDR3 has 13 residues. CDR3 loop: CASSEDPNEKLFF. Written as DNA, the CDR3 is TGTGCCTCGTCGGAGGACCCTAATGAAAAACTGTTTTTT.

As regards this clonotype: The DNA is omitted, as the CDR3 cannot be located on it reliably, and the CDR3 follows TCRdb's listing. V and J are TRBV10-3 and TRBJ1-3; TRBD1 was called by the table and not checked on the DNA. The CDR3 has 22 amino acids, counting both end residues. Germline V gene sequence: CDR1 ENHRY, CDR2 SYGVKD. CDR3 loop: CAISASERGWTEAFFGQGTIYF.

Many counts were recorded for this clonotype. CDR3 DNA: TGTGCCAGCAGCCGACAGGTGAACACTGAAGCTTTCTTT. This gives the protein CASSRQVNTEAFF. The gene calls are TRBV6-2 or TRBV6-3 and TRBJ1-1; D perhaps matches TRBD1 (6 bases). The germline V gene has CDR1 MNHEY and CDR2 SVGEGT. With 6 bases removed from V and 0 bases from J, the gap between germline ends came to 8 bases. CDR3 length equals 13 residues.

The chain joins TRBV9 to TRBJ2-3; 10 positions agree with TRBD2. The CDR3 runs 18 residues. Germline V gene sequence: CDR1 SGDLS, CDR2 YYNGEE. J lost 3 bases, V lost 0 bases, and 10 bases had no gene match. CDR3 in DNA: TGTGCCAGCAGCGTAGGAGCGGGAGGGCCGTTCGGTACAGATACGCAGTATTTT. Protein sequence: CASSVGAGGPFGTDTQYF.

The CDR3 bases are TGCAGCGTTGCCGGGGGCCCCTTGGAACCCCAGTACTTC. This gives the protein CSVAGGPLEPQYF. The chain combines TRBV29-1 with TRBJ2-5, with D perhaps given as TRBD1 or TRBD2 (6 bases each). V lost 4 bases and J 9 bases, leaving 18 bases between the germline ends. The CDR3 spans 13 residues. Germline V gene data show CDR1 as SQVTM and CDR2 as ANQGSEA.

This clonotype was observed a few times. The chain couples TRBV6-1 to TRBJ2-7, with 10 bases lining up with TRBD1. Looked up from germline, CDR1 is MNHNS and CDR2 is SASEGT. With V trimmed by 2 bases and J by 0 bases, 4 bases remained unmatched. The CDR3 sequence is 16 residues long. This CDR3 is CASSEPGQGTSYEQYF. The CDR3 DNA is TGTGCCAGCAGTGAACCGGGACAGGGGACCTCCTACGAGCAGTACTTC.